In this sample, the clone carrying this TCR beta chain turned up once. Some clones are missing from TCRdb's copy, which holds only in-frame ones; the method was immunoSEQ multiplex PCR. The sample lists 150,000 to 250,000 clones; around 72% were seen once. This entry comes from a study of cytotoxic CD8 clonotypes in ibrutinib-treated CLL. Study-wide background: Among the patients, approximately ten presented as relapsed/refractory and about 15 as treatment-naive; around 18 showed unmutated IGHV.

The sample here was PBMCs, taken after 24 months of ibrutinib treatment. The sequence was collected from a human donor with chronic lymphocytic leukemia.

The CDR3 DNA reads as TGTGCCTGGAGTGTATCAGCAAGTCAGCCCCAGCATTTT. Translating it yields CAWSVSASQPQHF. The J gene is TRBJ1-5, the V gene TRBV30; no clear D. This CDR3 has 13 residues. Germline CDR1 is GTSNPN and CDR2 is SVGIG (reference sequence). Trimming pared 0 bases from V and 6 bases from J, leaving 9 bases between.